A single sample is the source of the 23 T cell receptor beta chains below, sequenced in a study of cytotoxic CD8 clonotypes in ibrutinib-treated CLL. Clones were sequenced by immunoSEQ multiplex PCR, and TCRdb holds only the in-frame ones, with some missing. The data show more than 85,000 clones, approximately 71% seen once. The sequenced sample was PBMCs, obtained after 24 months of ibrutinib treatment. Source of these receptors: a human donor with chronic lymphocytic leukemia.

Here the CDR3 DNA reads TGTGCCAGCAGCTTAGCGTTCGGGGTCCAGGGGGAGACCCAGTACTTC. Its translation is CASSLAFGVQGETQYF. This sequence joins TRBV7-8 and TRBJ2-5; D is perhaps TRBD1 (6 bases). Germline V CDR1 and CDR2: SGHVS, FQNEAQ. This CDR3 comprises 16 residues. Between the trimmed V and J ends, which lost 0 bases and 5 bases, there was a span of 16 bases.

The chain employs TRBV7-9 and TRBJ1-1; the match to TRBD1 covers 7 bases. CDR1 SEHNR and CDR2 FQNEAQ come from the germline V gene (reference sequence). CDR3 size: 13 residues. The V and J ends lost 5 bases and 8 bases, in that order; junction bases with no gene match: 8. The CDR3 here is CASSGPPRGEAFF. In nucleotides, the CDR3 is TGTGCCAGCAGCGGACCCCCCAGGGGGGAAGCTTTCTTT.

The chain has TRBV7-9 and TRBJ1-5; D remains unclear. V was trimmed by 5 bases and J by 4 bases, leaving 6 bases between them. CDR3 length equals 12 residues. From germline, CDR1 is SEHNR and CDR2 FQNEAQ (reference sequence). The DNA for the CDR3 is TGTGCCAGCAGCGCAGAAAATCAGCCCCAGCATTTT. This sequence encodes CASSAENQPQHF.

V and J are TRBV5-6 and TRBJ2-1; possibly TRBD2 for D (6 bases). CDR1 and CDR2 from the germline V gene are SGHDT and YYEEEE. The CDR3 length is 15 residues. Deletions cut 4 bases from V and 5 bases from J, with 16 bases between. CDR3 in DNA: TGTGCCAGCAGCCTAGGGCCGCGGGGCGACAATGAGCAGTTCTTC. Translation gives CASSLGPRGDNEQFF.

The chain couples TRBV5-1 to TRBJ2-7, with a possible D match to TRBD2 (7 bases). Germline V gives CDR1 SGHRS, CDR2 YFSETQ. V was trimmed by 7 bases and J by 5 bases, leaving 13 bases between them. The CDR3 totals 12 residues. In DNA, the CDR3 is TGCGCCAGCGGGGGCCTAGCGGACGAGCAGTACTTC. It codes for CASGGLADEQYF.

This chain connects TRBV29-1 to TRBJ2-1, with 9 bases fitting TRBD2. CDR1 and CDR2 from the germline V gene are SQVTM and ANQGSEA. With 7 bases clipped from V and 8 bases from J, the junction kept 3 bases outside the gene matches. The CDR3 has 11 amino acids. The DNA for the CDR3 is TGCAGCGCGCGGGAGGGCCATGAGCAGTTCTTC. Protein: CSAREGHEQFF.

This clone was detected a few times. The chain recombines TRBV7-9 with TRBJ2-7; possibly TRBD1 for D (7 bases). With 4 bases removed from V and 4 bases from J, the gap between germline ends came to 11 bases. Germline V gene sequence: CDR1 SEHNR, CDR2 FQNEAQ (reference sequence). This CDR3 has 13 residues. In nucleotides, the CDR3 is TGTGCCAGCAGCTCCAGGGGGAGGTACGAGCAGTACTTC. Its translation: CASSSRGRYEQYF.

This rearrangement joins TRBV10-3 to TRBJ1-2; tentative D call: TRBD1 (5 bases). In germline, CDR1 is ENHRY, CDR2 SYGVKD. This CDR3 contains 16 residues. Trimming took off 7 bases at V and 3 bases at J, with 21 bases between the two ends. CDR3 amino acids: CAITQGGAAGHYGYTF. CDR3 coding DNA: TGTGCCATCACCCAAGGCGGGGCAGCCGGCCACTATGGCTACACCTTC.

This clone was observed a handful of times. This sequence joins TRBV28 and TRBJ2-5; tentative D call: TRBD2 (6 bases). Germline CDR1 and CDR2: MDHEN and SYDVKM. Trimming stripped 6 bases from V and 5 bases from J, with 25 bases between. There are 17 residues in the CDR3. This CDR3 reads CASSIAEGINLGETQYF. CDR3 sequence (DNA): TGTGCCAGCAGCATTGCGGAGGGTATCAACCTCGGGGAGACCCAGTACTTC. The full variable domain, its missing parts supplied by reference TRBV28 and TRBJ2-5, is DVKVTQSSRYLVKRTGEKVFLECVQDMDHENMFWYRQDPGLGLRLIYFSYDVKMKEKGDIPEGYSVSREKKERFSLILESASTNQTSMYLCASSIAEGINLGETQYFGPGTRLLVL.

This clone was seen at least ten times. The chain joins TRBV7-5 to TRBJ2-7. TRBV7-5 is listed as a pseudogene. The CDR3 contains 16 residues. The CDR3 protein is CARSVTGTVSSYEQYF. In DNA, the CDR3 is TGTGCCAGAAGCGTCACCGGGACCGTGAGCTCCTACGAGCAGTACTTC.

This clone was detected only once. V is TRBV5-1 and J is TRBJ2-3; 7 bases fit TRBD2. J was trimmed by 3 bases and V by 0 bases; bases with no gene match: 7. From germline, CDR1 is SGHRS and CDR2 YFSETQ. The CDR3 consists of 16 residues. Here the CDR3 DNA reads TGCGCCAGCAGCTTGGAGGCGGGAGCAATAACAGATACGCAGTATTTT. The encoded protein is CASSLEAGAITDTQYF.

CDR3 bases: TGTGCCAGCAGCCAATACGGACAGGGTTATGAGCAGTTCTTC. It translates to CASSQYGQGYEQFF. V gene TRBV11-3 combines with J gene TRBJ2-1; TRBD1 aligns across 8 bases. CDR3 length: 14 amino acids. Germline lookup yields CDR1 SGHNT and CDR2 YENEEA. V was clipped by 5 bases and J by 8 bases; unmatched bases: 8.

The V and J genes are TRBV7-9 and TRBJ2-7, with D perhaps assigned TRBD1 or TRBD2 (6 bases each). The ends were cut back, 6 bases at V and 1 base at J, with 19 bases in the middle. The length of the CDR3 is 16 residues. CDR1 and CDR2 (germline): SEHNR, FQNEAQ (reference sequence). The CDR3 is CASSLFIGGMSYEQYF. As DNA, the CDR3 is TGTGCCAGCAGTTTATTCATCGGGGGCATGTCCTACGAGCAGTACTTC.

DNA for the CDR3: TGTGCCAGTAGTATAGCTGGTAGCGGGAGGCTTGAAGAGACCCAGTACTTC. This sequence encodes CASSIAGSGRLEETQYF. This chain joins TRBV19 and TRBJ2-5; 10 bases map to TRBD2. V shed 1 base, J shed 3 bases, and the junction held 8 bases outside the gene matches. This CDR3 spans 17 amino acids. The germline CDR1 and CDR2 sequences are LNHDA and SQIVND (reference sequence).

A single count supports this clone. The J gene is TRBJ2-1, the V gene TRBV7-2; perhaps TRBD2 as D (7 bases). In germline, CDR1 is SGHTA, CDR2 FQGNSA. Trimming took 5 bases from V and 8 from J, leaving 25 bases between them. CDR3 length: 17 amino acids. CDR3 nucleotide sequence: TGTGCCAGCAGCCCCCCCCTGATTAGGGGGAGGGGAGATGAGCAGTTCTTC. It translates to CASSPPLIRGRGDEQFF.

The table lists this clone with a few counts. The chain uses TRBV7-8 and TRBJ1-1; possible D gene TRBD1, 6 bases. V gave up 6 bases and J gave up 3 bases, with 14 bases separating them. The germline V gene has CDR1 SGHVS and CDR2 FQNEAQ. The CDR3 is 14 amino acids. The CDR3 reads CASRPRGAYTEAFF. The CDR3 bases are TGTGCCAGCAGGCCTCGGGGGGCTTACACTGAAGCTTTCTTT.

The chain links TRBV11-3 to TRBJ2-2, with 10 bases that match TRBD2. CDR1 and CDR2 from the germline V gene are SGHNT and YENEEA. This CDR3 contains 17 residues. V lost 5 bases, J lost 6 bases, and 12 bases stayed unmatched. For the CDR3, the DNA is TGTGCCAGCAGCCCACGTGGAGCGGGAGGGCCAGCCGGGGAGCTGTTTTTT. It codes for CASSPRGAGGPAGELFF.

This clone was detected only a few times. The chain recombines TRBV2 with TRBJ2-7; D gene unclear. With 6 bases removed from V and 2 bases from J, the gap between germline ends came to 5 bases. The germline CDR1 and CDR2 sequences are SNHLY and FYNNEI. The CDR3 loop spans 11 amino acids. CDR3: CASRTAYEQYF. CDR3 nucleotide sequence: TGTGCCAGCAGAACGGCCTACGAGCAGTACTTC.

This clone was found a few times. J is TRBJ2-7 and V is TRBV25-1, with D possibly being TRBD2 (6 bases). This CDR3 region has 13 residues. The ends were cut back, 3 bases at V and 6 bases at J, with 12 bases in the middle. Germline V lookup: CDR1 MGHDK, CDR2 SYGVNS. CDR3: CASSDRLGPEQYF. The CDR3 nucleotides are TGTGCCAGCAGTGATCGACTAGGTCCCGAGCAGTACTTC.

The chain recombines TRBV2 with TRBJ2-1; tentative D call: TRBD1 (6 bases). Germline loops: CDR1 SNHLY, CDR2 FYNNEI. The CDR3 is made up of 15 amino acids. The V gene lost 6 bases and the J gene lost 0 bases, with 12 bases spanning the gap. DNA for the CDR3: TGTGCCAGCAGCGCCCAGGGGAACTCCTACAATGAGCAGTTCTTC. This codes for CASSAQGNSYNEQFF.

V and J are TRBV27 and TRBJ2-2; TRBD2 aligns across 13 bases. The J segment lost 7 bases and the V segment lost 4 bases, leaving 6 bases of the junction unmatched. CDR3 length: 16 residues. CDR1 MNHEY and CDR2 SMNVEV come from the germline V gene (reference sequence). CDR3 in amino acids: CASSSGLAGVFGELFF. In DNA form, the CDR3 reads TGTGCCAGCAGTTCAGGACTAGCGGGAGTGTTCGGGGAGCTGTTTTTT.

The genes are TRBV30 and TRBJ1-5; D is ambiguous. This CDR3 comprises 13 residues. V lost 0 bases and J lost 4, with 7 bases in between. Germline loops: CDR1 GTSNPN, CDR2 SVGIG (reference sequence). The CDR3 loop is CAWSVSRNQPQHF. CDR3 coding DNA: TGTGCCTGGAGTGTAAGCCGAAATCAGCCCCAGCATTTT. The whole variable domain, remainder taken from reference TRBV30 and TRBJ1-5, is SQTIHQWPATLVQPVGSPLSLECTVEGTSNPNLYWYRQAAGRGLQLLFYSVGIGQISSEVPQNLSASRPQDRQFILSSKKLLLSDSGFYLCAWSVSRNQPQHFGDGTRLSIL.

The chain carries TRBV10-1 and TRBJ2-3, with unresolved D. The length of the CDR3 is 15 residues. Between the trimmed V and J ends, which lost 10 bases and 0 bases, there was a span of 17 bases. Germline V gene lookup returns CDR1 WNHNN and CDR2 SYGVQD (reference sequence). The CDR3: CATVGKVVSTDTQYF. DNA for the CDR3: TGCGCCACCGTGGGGAAAGTTGTTAGCACAGATACGCAGTATTTT.